These 32 T cell receptor beta chains were sequenced from one sample in a study of shared clonotypes between healthy human individuals. Profiling relied on immunoSEQ multiplex PCR, and the TCRdb table lists in-frame clones only, not all of them. The sample lists about 2.4 million clones; over 85% were seen once. The sequenced sample was naive CD4+ T cells from PBMCs. The subset here: CD45RA+ positively selected. The receptor source for this set is a man aged 18 to 35 in good health. Some clones in this sample may be carry-over from other donors' samples.

This clone was observed a few times. The chain is built from TRBV28 and TRBJ1-5; 8 bases line up with TRBD1. Germline V gives CDR1 MDHEN, CDR2 SYDVKM. V trimming: 5 bases; J trimming: 0 bases; junction bases outside the gene matches: 0. The CDR3 is made up of 14 amino acids. The DNA for the CDR3 is TGTGCCAGCAGTCAGGGGGCTAGCAATCAGCCCCAGCATTTT. Its protein is CASSQGASNQPQHF.

The gene calls are TRBV29-1 and TRBJ1-1, with D possibly being TRBD1 (5 bases). This CDR3 contains 14 residues. V shed 2 bases and J shed 2 bases, with 12 bases lying between them. The germline V gene has CDR1 SQVTM and CDR2 ANQGSEA. CDR3 protein: CSVESQGINTEAFF. CDR3 nucleotides: TGCAGCGTTGAATCGCAGGGTATCAACACTGAAGCTTTCTTT.

The genes are TRBV7-2 and TRBJ1-2; 7 nucleotides align to TRBD1. CDR3 length: 14 residues. The V gene's germline CDR1 is SGHTA and CDR2 FQGNSA. V trimming: 4 bases; J trimming: 8 bases; junction bases outside the gene matches: 10. The CDR3 DNA follows: TGTGCCAGCAGCTCGTACACCGGGACAGCCGGCTACACCTTC. Amino acid sequence: CASSSYTGTAGYTF.

This sequence joins TRBV14 and TRBJ2-1, with TRBD2 matching over 7 bases. The V gene's germline CDR1 is SGHDN and CDR2 FVKESK. CDR3 size: 16 residues. J gave up 3 bases and V 0 bases, and 5 bases lay outside the gene matches. The CDR3 here is CASSQDRGVLYNEQFF. The DNA of the CDR3 is TGTGCCAGCAGCCAAGATCGGGGGGTACTCTACAATGAGCAGTTCTTC.

The chain recombines TRBV27 with TRBJ2-1, with 10 bases identical to TRBD1. Germline V gene lookup returns CDR1 MNHEY and CDR2 SMNVEV (reference sequence). This CDR3 spans 17 amino acids. V dropped 7 bases and J dropped 7; count of bases not matched to a gene: 16. CDR3 sequence: CASIKRPGQGTGNEQFF. CDR3 nucleotides: TGTGCCAGCATCAAACGTCCGGGACAGGGGACGGGGAATGAGCAGTTCTTC.

This clone has only one observation. The V call is TRBV6-1, the J call TRBJ1-5; TRBD1 aligns across 7 bases. The V segment lost 2 bases and the J segment 8 bases; nucleotides outside the gene matches: 6. Germline CDR1 and CDR2: MNHNS and SASEGT. The CDR3 is 14 residues long. The CDR3 region has the DNA TGTGCCAGCAGTGAAAGGGACAGAGGGGAGCCCCAGCATTTT. Amino acids: CASSERDRGEPQHF.

This clone was counted a few times. The rearrangement joins TRBV5-4 to TRBJ1-4, with 9 bases matching TRBD1. CDR1 is SGHNT, CDR2 YYREEE, per germline (reference sequence). The CDR3 spans 14 residues. The V gene end was trimmed by 4 bases and the J gene end by 7 bases; junction bases not matched to a gene: 5. Here the CDR3 DNA reads TGTGCCAGCAGCAAGGACAGGGGCAGTGAAAAACTGTTTTTT. Amino acids: CASSKDRGSEKLFF.

The chain couples TRBV28 to TRBJ2-2; D is possibly TRBD2 (6 bases). Trimming took off 6 bases at V and 8 bases at J, with 22 bases between the two ends. The CDR3 spans 16 residues. The germline V gene has CDR1 MDHEN and CDR2 SYDVKM. CDR3 amino acids: CASSRFGLLASGELFF. Here the CDR3 DNA reads TGTGCCAGCAGCCGCTTCGGTCTACTAGCATCGGGGGAGCTGTTTTTT.

The V call is TRBV5-5, the J call TRBJ2-7; no clear D. Germline CDR1 SGHKS, CDR2 YYEKEE (reference sequence). This CDR3 has 16 amino acids. The V and J ends lost 2 bases and 0 bases respectively, with 15 bases between them. The CDR3 nucleotides are TGTGCCAGCAGCTTAGGGCAGGTTGGGTTCTCCTACGAGCAGTACTTC. This codes for CASSLGQVGFSYEQYF.

The DNA for the CDR3 is TGTGCCAGCAGCCACCCGACAGAAAATCAGCCCCAGCATTTT. Protein sequence: CASSHPTENQPQHF. This rearrangement joins TRBV7-2 to TRBJ1-5; D is possibly TRBD1 (5 bases). The CDR3 is 14 amino acids. Germline V gene lookup returns CDR1 SGHTA and CDR2 FQGNSA. The ends were cut back, 5 bases at V and 4 bases at J, with 12 bases in the middle.

This clone has more than one count but fewer than ten. The chain uses TRBV5-1 and TRBJ1-5; D is uncertain. Germline lookup yields CDR1 SGHRS and CDR2 YFSETQ. Trimming removed 2 bases at V and 5 bases at J, with 11 bases between. The CDR3 covers 14 residues. The CDR3 DNA sequence: TGCGCCAGCAGCTTAGGGTTTGGGCATCAGCCCCAGCATTTT. Residues: CASSLGFGHQPQHF.

This clone was recorded once. The gene calls are TRBV6-5 and TRBJ2-7, with D possibly matching TRBD2 (6 bases). Germline-derived CDR1 and CDR2 are MNHEY and SVGAGI. The CDR3 loop spans 14 amino acids. V lost 6 bases and J 0 bases, leaving 12 bases between the germline ends. This CDR3 is CASRRDFSSYEQYF. The CDR3 DNA sequence: TGTGCCAGCAGGAGGGACTTCAGCTCCTACGAGCAGTACTTC.

The J gene is TRBJ2-3, the V gene TRBV5-4; 11 bases map to TRBD2. Trimming at V came to 4 bases and at J to 5 bases, leaving 9 bases not matched to a gene. CDR1 and CDR2 from the germline V gene are SGHNT and YYREEE (reference sequence). The CDR3 has 16 residues. The CDR3 nucleotides are TGTGCCAGCAGCAACAGGCTAGCGGGAGGTCTAGATACGCAGTATTTT. It encodes CASSNRLAGGLDTQYF.

The chain links TRBV2 to TRBJ2-3; 11 nucleotides match TRBD2. The CDR3 length is 15 residues. The V gene's germline CDR1 is SNHLY and CDR2 FYNNEI. V trimming: 6 bases; J trimming: 5 bases; junction bases outside the gene matches: 7. This CDR3 is CASRASGRFQDTQYF. The CDR3 coding sequence is TGTGCCAGCAGGGCTAGCGGGAGGTTCCAAGATACGCAGTATTTT.

Remarks on this clone: This CDR3 is also generated by other DNA sequences in the sample. The rearrangement links TRBV28 to TRBJ1-2; TRBD1 might be the D (5 bases). V shed 6 bases and J shed 8 bases, with 13 bases lying between them. The length of the CDR3 is 12 residues. From germline, CDR1 is MDHEN and CDR2 SYDVKM. CDR3 sequence: CASSLGTAGYTF. The CDR3 bases are TGTGCCAGCAGCCTGGGGACGGCCGGCTACACCTTC.

V gene TRBV23-1 combines with J gene TRBJ2-3; 7 bases line up with TRBD1. TRBV23-1 is annotated as an ORF whose role is uncertain. Trimming took 6 bases from V and 2 from J; bases not matched to a gene: 8. This CDR3 is built from 15 residues. DNA for the CDR3: TGCGCCAGCAGGGAATCGACAGGGACCACAGATACGCAGTATTTT. Amino acid sequence: CASRESTGTTDTQYF.

The chain uses TRBV5-1 and TRBJ2-1, with D tentatively TRBD2 (6 bases). From germline, CDR1 is SGHRS and CDR2 YFSETQ. V gave up 4 bases and J gave up 8 bases, with 22 bases separating them. This CDR3 comprises 16 residues. In nucleotides, the CDR3 is TGCGCCAGCAGCGCCGGGACTGATCCCTCCTTCGATGAGCAGTTCTTC. Protein product: CASSAGTDPSFDEQFF.

The chain uses TRBV11-2 and TRBJ1-1; TRBD1 matches at 7 bases. The germline V gene has CDR1 SGHAT and CDR2 FQNNGV. The CDR3 is 16 residues long. The junction had 9 bases not matched to a gene; V was cut back by 5 bases and J by 0 bases. CDR3 DNA sequence: TGTGCCAGCAGCCATACCGGGACAGTGCTGAACACTGAAGCTTTCTTT. It is translated as CASSHTGTVLNTEAFF.

Only a few counts were recorded for this clone. This sample also contains other DNA sequences that code for the same CDR3. The rearrangement links TRBV7-2 to TRBJ2-7, with 9 bases that match TRBD1. The germline gives CDR1 SGHTA, CDR2 FQGNSA. The CDR3 runs 14 residues. V trimming: 2 bases; J trimming: 2 bases; junction bases outside the gene matches: 1. CDR3 region: CASSLRQGAYEQYF. Written as DNA, the CDR3 is TGTGCCAGCAGCTTAAGACAGGGGGCCTACGAGCAGTACTTC. The full variable domain, completed using reference TRBV7-2 and TRBJ2-7, is GAGVSQSPSNKVTEKGKDVELRCDPISGHTALYWYRQSLGQGLEFLIYFQGNSAPDKSGLPSDRFSAERTGGSVSTLTIQRTQQEDSAVYLCASSLRQGAYEQYFGPGTRLTVT.

For the CDR3, the DNA is TGTGCCTGGACCCAATTGGGGCCCACAGATACGCAGTATTTT. Its translation: CAWTQLGPTDTQYF. The chain has TRBV30 and TRBJ2-3, with a weak D call TRBD1 (5 bases). This CDR3 is built from 14 residues. The V gene lost 4 bases and the J gene lost 2 bases, with 13 bases spanning the gap. Germline CDR1 is GTSNPN and CDR2 is SVGIG (reference sequence).

The chain couples TRBV5-1 to TRBJ1-1; no clear D gene. V lost 2 bases, J lost 0 bases, and 11 bases lay in between. Germline V lookup: CDR1 SGHRS, CDR2 YFSETQ. The CDR3 has 15 amino acids. Here the CDR3 DNA reads TGCGCCAGCAGCTTTTCGCCAGAGTTGAACACTGAAGCTTTCTTT. Protein product: CASSFSPELNTEAFF.

In regard to this clone: This same CDR3 is encoded by further DNA sequences in the sample. The rearrangement joins TRBV5-1 to TRBJ1-2, with 9 bases matching TRBD1. Germline V gene lookup returns CDR1 SGHRS and CDR2 YFSETQ. The length of the CDR3 is 15 residues. V lost 5 bases, J lost 2 bases, and 7 bases stayed unmatched. CDR3 DNA: TGCGCCAGCAGTCCTTTGACAGGGGGAAACTATGGCTACACCTTC. This translates into CASSPLTGGNYGYTF.

J is TRBJ2-3 and V is TRBV9; TRBD2 matches 10 bases. CDR1 and CDR2 (germline): SGDLS, YYNGEE. The CDR3 spans 15 residues. V lost 1 base, J lost 5 bases, and 4 bases stayed unmatched. The CDR3 nucleotides read TGTGCCAGCAGCGTATCAGCGGGAGGGCAAGATACGCAGTATTTT. It encodes CASSVSAGGQDTQYF.

V and J are TRBV7-2 and TRBJ2-5; no firm D call. Germline CDR1 is SGHTA and CDR2 is FQGNSA. CDR3 length equals 14 residues. V lost 4 bases, J lost 5 bases, and 14 bases lay in between. The chain's CDR3 is CASSYSRLRETQYF. CDR3 nucleotides: TGTGCCAGCAGCTATTCCCGACTGAGGGAGACCCAGTACTTC.

The table lists this clone with a count of one. This chain joins TRBV7-3 and TRBJ2-1; 7 bases fit TRBD2. Germline V lookup: CDR1 SGHTA, CDR2 FQGTGA. Trimming took 1 base from V and 4 from J; bases not matched to a gene: 7. The CDR3 extends over 16 amino acids. The CDR3 loop is CASSLMGGSVYNEQFF. The DNA for the CDR3 is TGTGCCAGCAGCTTAATGGGCGGGAGTGTATACAATGAGCAGTTCTTC. Full variable domain (remainder filled in from reference TRBV7-3 and TRBJ2-1): GAGVSQTPSNKVTEKGKYVELRCDPISGHTALYWYRQSLGQGPEFLIYFQGTGAADDSGLPNDRFFAVRPEGSVSTLKIQRTERGDSAVYLCASSLMGGSVYNEQFFGPGTRLTVL.

The chain links TRBV10-3 to TRBJ2-7; D gene ambiguous. The V and J ends lost 3 bases and 5 bases respectively, with 8 bases between them. CDR1 and CDR2 (germline): ENHRY, SYGVKD. The CDR3 has 12 residues. CDR3: CAISESVHEQYF. In DNA form, the CDR3 reads TGTGCCATCAGTGAATCGGTCCACGAGCAGTACTTC.

This rearrangement joins TRBV15 to TRBJ2-3, with a possible D match to TRBD2 (6 bases). The germline CDR1 and CDR2 sequences are LNHNV and YYDKDF (reference sequence). Trimming stripped 3 bases from V and 5 bases from J, with 21 bases between. The CDR3 is 17 amino acids. The CDR3: CATSRGGAAGRQDTQYF. CDR3 nucleotide sequence: TGTGCCACCAGCAGGGGGGGTGCGGCGGGACGTCAAGATACGCAGTATTTT.

This clone showed up just once. The chain links TRBV7-9 to TRBJ1-3; TRBD1 matches at 9 bases. V shed 5 bases and J 2 bases; nucleotides not matched to a gene: 7. Germline V gene lookup returns CDR1 SEHNR and CDR2 FQNEAQ (reference sequence). The CDR3 consists of 16 residues. CDR3 sequence reads: CASSRDRAAAGNTIYF. The CDR3 nucleotides read TGTGCCAGCAGCAGGGACAGGGCGGCAGCTGGAAACACCATATATTTT.

This chain links TRBV2 with TRBJ2-7; D perhaps matches TRBD2 (5 bases). Germline V gene lookup returns CDR1 SNHLY and CDR2 FYNNEI. The CDR3 extends over 15 amino acids. V shed 3 bases and J shed 0 bases, with 12 bases lying between them. CDR3 DNA: TGTGCCAGCAGTGATTGGACTTCGAGCTCCTACGAGCAGTACTTC. Its protein is CASSDWTSSSYEQYF. Full variable domain (rest looked up from reference TRBV2 and TRBJ2-7): EPEVTQTPSHQVTQMGQEVILRCVPISNHLYFYWYRQILGQKVEFLVSFYNNEISEKSEIFDDQFSVERPDGSNFTLKIRSTKLEDSAMYFCASSDWTSSSYEQYFGPGTRLTVT.

This chain connects TRBV28 to TRBJ2-2, with 8 positions matching TRBD1. The germline V gene encodes CDR1 MDHEN and CDR2 SYDVKM. The V and J ends lost 10 bases and 3 bases, in that order; junction bases with no gene match: 4. The CDR3 contains 13 residues. The DNA of the CDR3 is TGTGCCACCCAGACAGGGGACACCGGGGAGCTGTTTTTT. It yields the protein CATQTGDTGELFF. Drawing the rest from reference TRBV28 and TRBJ2-2, the complete variable domain is DVKVTQSSRYLVKRTGEKVFLECVQDMDHENMFWYRQDPGLGLRLIYFSYDVKMKEKGDIPEGYSVSREKKERFSLILESASTNQTSMYLCATQTGDTGELFFGEGSRLTVL.

CDR3: CASSPPSRLAGVGEQYF. The CDR3 DNA follows: TGTGCCAGCAGCCCCCCCTCCCGACTAGCGGGAGTTGGCGAGCAGTACTTC. This chain connects TRBV14 to TRBJ2-7; 12 bases align to TRBD2. CDR3 length: 17 amino acids. V was pared by 4 bases and J by 6 bases, with 13 bases of the junction left unmatched. Germline CDR1 and CDR2: SGHDN and FVKESK.

This chain links TRBV9 with TRBJ2-6, with 7 bases matching TRBD1. CDR1 and CDR2 from the germline V gene are SGDLS and YYNGEE. The V and J ends lost 4 bases and 2 bases, in that order; junction bases with no gene match: 12. This CDR3 is built from 18 residues. For the CDR3, the DNA is TGTGCCAGCAGCCCAATGCACAGGGGCCCCCCTGGGGCCAACGTCCTGACTTTC. Protein sequence: CASSPMHRGPPGANVLTF. The full variable domain, in which reference TRBV9 and TRBJ2-6 provide the parts outside the CDR3, is DSGVTQTPKHLITATGQRVTLRCSPRSGDLSVYWYQQSLDQGLQFLIQYYNGEERAKGNILERFSAQQFPDLHSELNLSSLELGDSALYFCASSPMHRGPPGANVLTFGAGSRLTVL.